This TCR beta chain was sequenced during a study of blood T cell repertoires in COVID-19 (TCRdb year 2020). Concerning the study at large: Samples from collaborators originated in the United States, Italy and Spain and spanned both the acute and convalescent phases of COVID-19. The material from the prospective study consisted of cDNA or gDNA derived from T cells, B-cell-depleted T cells, or PBMCs. The dataset comprised deeply sampled blood TCRbeta repertoires from subjects exposed to, actively infected with, or recovered from COVID-19. The repertoires were made available in a free public database intended to serve as a resource for research on the immune response to SARS-CoV-2. Samples were obtained from the ongoing ImmuneRACE study (first 160 participants) and from some 1,200 subjects provided by 6 global collaborators. Nearly every sample came with metadata listing a de-identified subject ID, COVID-19 status, age in years and sex. Where available, HLA class I and class II types were taken from metadata supplied by the sample provider and were not determined by assay-based typing.

According to the germline V gene, CDR1 reads SNHLY and CDR2 reads FYNNEI. The germline ends are 9 bases apart after V is trimmed by 2 bases and J by 5 bases. The CDR3 has 13 amino acids, counting the end cysteine and phenylalanine. Of all the DNA, just the CDR3 is kept, 39 bases in frame from base 1. Collaborating institutions collected whole blood in K2EDTA tubes following their own protocols. For TCRbeta analysis, collaborator samples were shipped as frozen whole blood, as isolated PBMCs, or as DNA extracted from either sample type. Remarks on this clone: This receptor's antigen is unknown. There are no base qualities to consult, and no much larger clone falls within one base.

Broad study findings and their caveats: The quantity of clinical and demographic metadata differed by source and by participant and was supplied without curation.

TCRbeta CDR3 regions were amplified from genomic DNA by means of the immunoSEQ Assay, a bias-controlled multiplex PCR. As for the original processing: The number of nucleated cells in each sample was estimated from the amplification of reference gene primers within the assay. To quantify the absolute abundance of each unique TCRbeta CDR3 rearrangement, sequence reads were collapsed and filtered. For each sample, productive Simpson clonality was calculated as the square root of Simpson's diversity index over productive rearrangements. The clones in this table, taken by TCRdb from immuneACCESS, are in-frame only. Not every clone is retained; where verified, under half of the shortfall comes from an unresolved V gene, and the cause of the rest is unknown. Clone size and V and J calls were adopted from that table, with D and trimming inferred from the DNA. A total of 35,000 to 45,000 clones appear in this sample, roughly four fifths of them only once. 11% to 15% of the sample is in the top ten clones.

The chain joins TRBV2 to TRBJ2-5; the D gene is perhaps TRBD1, from 6 matching bases. Sequenced sample: peripheral blood. The clonotype originates from a human donor in a cohort sampled during active COVID-19. The nucleotides are TGTGCCAGCAGTGAACAGGGGCTGGAGACCCAGTACTTC. This encodes CASSEQGLETQYF.